The T cell receptor beta chain described here comes from a study of technical replicates of blood from several donors. Assay used: immunoSEQ multiplex PCR; TCRdb lists only in-frame clones, some missing. The top ten clones hold 0.35% to 0.45% of a sample with about 75,000 clones, 91% of them seen once. J gave up 13 bases and V 2 bases, and 10 bases lay outside the gene matches. The CDR3 spans 15 residues. Germline lookup yields CDR1 SGHTA and CDR2 FQGNSA. The TCR comes from a human donor in good health. Some clones in this sample may be carry-over from other donors' samples. This chain uses TRBV7-2 with TRBJ2-1; 11 bases line up with TRBD2. Material for sequencing was T cells isolated from PBMCs. The CDR3 DNA reads as TGTGCCAGCAGCTTACACTTCCAAGGACTAGCGGGTCAGTTCTTC. Its protein product is CASSLHFQGLAGQFF.